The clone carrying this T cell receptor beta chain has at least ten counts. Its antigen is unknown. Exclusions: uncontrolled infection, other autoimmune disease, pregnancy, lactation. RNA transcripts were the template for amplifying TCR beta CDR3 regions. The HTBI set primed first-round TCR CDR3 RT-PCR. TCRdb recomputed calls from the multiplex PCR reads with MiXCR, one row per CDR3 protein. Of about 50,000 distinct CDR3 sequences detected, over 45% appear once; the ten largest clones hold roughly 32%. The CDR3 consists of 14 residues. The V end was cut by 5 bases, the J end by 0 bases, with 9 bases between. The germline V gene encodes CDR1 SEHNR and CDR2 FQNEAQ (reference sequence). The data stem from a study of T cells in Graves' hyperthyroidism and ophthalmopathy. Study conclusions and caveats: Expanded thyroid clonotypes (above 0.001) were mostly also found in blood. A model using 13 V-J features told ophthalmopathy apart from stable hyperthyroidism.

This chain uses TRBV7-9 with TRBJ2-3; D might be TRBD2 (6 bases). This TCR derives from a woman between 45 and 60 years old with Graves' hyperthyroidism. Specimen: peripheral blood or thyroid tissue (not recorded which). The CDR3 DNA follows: TGTGCCAGCAGCCGCGCGGGGAGCACAGATACGCAGTATTTT. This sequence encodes CASSRAGSTDTQYF. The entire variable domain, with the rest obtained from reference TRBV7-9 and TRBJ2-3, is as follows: DTGVSQNPRHKITKRGQNVTFRCDPISEHNRLYWYRQTLGQGPEFLTYFQNEAQLEKSRLLSDRFSAERPKGSFSTLEIQRTEQGDSAMYLCASSRAGSTDTQYFGPGTRLTVL.